A single sample gave rise to the 18 T cell receptor beta chains below, sequenced in a study of radiotherapy plus CTLA-4 blockade in lung cancer. TCRdb's copy holds only in-frame clones and misses some; the assay was immunoSEQ multiplex PCR. This sample has approximately 44,000 clones; 65% to 85% occur once, and the top ten carry 8.3%. Sequencing was performed on peripheral blood, taken from a patient treated with radiotherapy plus ipilimumab. These receptors were obtained from a human donor with non-small cell lung cancer who had stable disease on radiotherapy plus ipilimumab.

This chain uses TRBV9 with TRBJ1-1; D possibly corresponds to TRBD1 (5 bases). The CDR3 totals 17 residues. V was clipped by 3 bases and J by 6 bases, with 24 bases between them. Germline values: CDR1 SGDLS, CDR2 YYNGEE. In DNA, the CDR3 is TGTGCCAGCAGCGAACCCAGGGCCCCGACGCACTTATCTGAAGCTTTCTTT. Its protein product is CASSEPRAPTHLSEAFF.

V gene TRBV7-2 combines with J gene TRBJ1-2; the D gene is possibly TRBD1 (6 bases). Germline V gene data show CDR1 as SGHTA and CDR2 as FQGNSA. V was cut by 4 bases and J by 3 bases, with 21 bases left in between. CDR3 length: 17 amino acids. The CDR3 reads CASSSQGGGNEYYGYTF. In DNA, the CDR3 is TGTGCCAGCAGCTCACAGGGAGGAGGGAACGAGTACTATGGCTACACCTTC.

The table lists this clone with a few counts. The chain links TRBV18 to TRBJ2-2, with 8 bases that match TRBD1. Germline V gene lookup returns CDR1 KGHSH and CDR2 LQKENI. After removal of 5 bases from V and 0 bases from J, the junction contained 5 bases not matched to a gene. CDR3 length: 16 amino acids. CDR3 region: CASSVSQGANTGELFF. The DNA for the CDR3 is TGTGCCAGCTCAGTGTCACAGGGGGCGAACACCGGGGAGCTGTTTTTT.

There are a few counts of this clone. This chain connects TRBV19 to TRBJ2-5; D is unresolved. The V gene lost 6 bases and the J gene lost 4 bases, with 15 bases spanning the gap. This CDR3 region has 14 residues. The germline gives CDR1 LNHDA, CDR2 SQIVND (reference sequence). In DNA, the CDR3 is TGTGCCAGTAGCCTCAGCCCAGCGTTAGAGACCCAGTACTTC. Protein sequence: CASSLSPALETQYF.

The chain carries TRBV28 and TRBJ1-1, with 8 bases matching TRBD1. This CDR3 region has 14 residues. With 7 bases clipped from V and 5 bases from J, the junction kept 9 bases outside the gene matches. Germline CDR1 and CDR2: MDHEN and SYDVKM. CDR3 residues: CASNLQGAWTEAFF. CDR3 bases: TGTGCCAGCAACCTGCAGGGGGCCTGGACTGAAGCTTTCTTT.

This sequence joins TRBV2 and TRBJ2-5, with no clear D. Germline V gene lookup returns CDR1 SNHLY and CDR2 FYNNEI. With 7 bases removed from V and 0 bases from J, the gap between germline ends came to 15 bases. CDR3 length: 15 amino acids. CDR3 coding DNA: TGTGCCAGCACCAGTCCCCTTCTGTACCAAGAGACCCAGTACTTC. Protein sequence: CASTSPLLYQETQYF.

This clone was detected a few times. As DNA, the CDR3 is TGTGCCAGCAGTTTTACCGGGACACAGCAGTTCTTC. Its protein product is CASSFTGTQQFF. This rearrangement joins TRBV28 to TRBJ2-1, with D tentatively TRBD1 (6 bases). The CDR3 is made up of 12 amino acids. Germline V gene sequence: CDR1 MDHEN, CDR2 SYDVKM. Trimming left V 3 bases short and J 11 bases short, with 11 bases between.

The chain recombines TRBV6-1 with TRBJ2-2; D remains unclear. Germline CDR1 MNHNS, CDR2 SASEGT. V was shortened by 5 bases and J by 4 bases, with 8 bases between the two germline ends. The CDR3 is 13 residues long. The CDR3 DNA follows: TGTGCCAGCAGTTATTCGCCCACCGGGGAGCTGTTTTTT. Amino acid sequence: CASSYSPTGELFF.

The chain uses TRBV9 and TRBJ1-2; TRBD1 might be the D (6 bases). V was clipped by 4 bases and J by 5 bases, with 15 bases between them. This CDR3 comprises 14 residues. Germline V gives CDR1 SGDLS, CDR2 YYNGEE. CDR3 residues: CASSTGWGPYGYTF. DNA for the CDR3: TGTGCCAGCAGCACGGGCTGGGGGCCTTATGGCTACACCTTC. Drawing the rest from reference TRBV9 and TRBJ1-2, the complete variable domain is DSGVTQTPKHLITATGQRVTLRCSPRSGDLSVYWYQQSLDQGLQFLIQYYNGEERAKGNILERFSAQQFPDLHSELNLSSLELGDSALYFCASSTGWGPYGYTFGSGTRLTVV.

The chain carries TRBV7-2 and TRBJ2-3; TRBD2 agrees at 9 bases. V shed 7 bases, J shed 3 bases, and the junction held 14 bases outside the gene matches. The CDR3 runs to 17 residues. Germline values: CDR1 SGHTA, CDR2 FQGNSA. CDR3 sequence: CASTPAPGLAVTDTQYF. Written as DNA, the CDR3 is TGTGCCAGCACCCCCGCGCCGGGACTAGCAGTAACAGATACGCAGTATTTT.

With respect to this clone: At the DNA level, this CDR3 is encoded by other sequences in the same sample as well. The CDR3 nucleotides are TGTGCCAGCAGCTTAGGAGGAGACAGACTTCGGGGCTACACCTTC. Its protein is CASSLGGDRLRGYTF. The chain couples TRBV7-2 to TRBJ1-2; possible D gene TRBD1, 5 bases. Germline CDR1 reads SGHTA; CDR2 reads FQGNSA. Between the trimmed V and J ends, which lost 1 base and 8 bases, there was a span of 17 bases. The CDR3 contains 15 residues.

The chain couples TRBV5-1 to TRBJ2-7; D gene ambiguous. In germline, CDR1 is SGHRS, CDR2 YFSETQ. Trimming left V 4 bases short and J 0 bases short, with 8 bases between. This CDR3 contains 13 residues. DNA for the CDR3: TGCGCCAGCAGCAGTGGCCGCTCCTACGAGCAGTACTTC. It is translated as CASSSGRSYEQYF. The full variable domain, rest sourced from reference TRBV5-1 and TRBJ2-7, is KAGVTQTPRYLIKTRGQQVTLSCSPISGHRSVSWYQQTPGQGLQFLFEYFSETQRNKGNFPGRFSGRQFSNSRSEMNVSTLELGDSALYLCASSSGRSYEQYFGPGTRLTVT.

This clone was found once. This rearrangement joins TRBV20-1 to TRBJ1-1; D gene uncertain. The germline V gene encodes CDR1 DFQATT and CDR2 SNEGSKA (reference sequence). The V and J ends lost 3 bases and 7 bases respectively, with 9 bases between them. The CDR3 has 11 residues. The CDR3 protein is CSASKENEAFF. The CDR3 nucleotides read TGCAGTGCTAGTAAAGAAAATGAAGCTTTCTTT.

The genes are TRBV5-1 and TRBJ2-5; 12 nucleotides align to TRBD1. The CDR3 runs 15 residues. J gave up 4 bases and V 6 bases, and 7 bases lay outside the gene matches. Germline V gives CDR1 SGHRS, CDR2 YFSETQ. The CDR3: CASTNRDRGRETQYF. The CDR3 bases are TGCGCCAGCACCAACCGGGACAGGGGGCGAGAGACCCAGTACTTC.

The chain has TRBV18 and TRBJ2-5; TRBD1 is a possible D gene (6 bases). Trimming left V 3 bases short and J 1 base short, with 9 bases between. This CDR3 comprises 14 residues. Per germline, CDR1 KGHSH and CDR2 LQKENI. The CDR3, as DNA: TGTGCCAGCTCACCCGGACAGATCCAAGAGACCCAGTACTTC. Translation: CASSPGQIQETQYF.

The V and J genes are TRBV11-2 and TRBJ2-7; D not certain. Looked up from germline, CDR1 is SGHAT and CDR2 is FQNNGV. The CDR3 has 15 amino acids. Trimming stripped 1 base from V and 7 bases from J, with 17 bases between. CDR3 in amino acids: CASSLGVTAVEEQYV. The CDR3 coding sequence is TGTGCCAGCAGCTTAGGAGTTACGGCAGTTGAAGAGCAGTACGTC.

This clone showed up just a few times. This chain joins TRBV19 and TRBJ1-6; D call uncertain. Between the trimmed V and J ends, which lost 7 bases and 5 bases, there was a span of 18 bases. Germline V gives CDR1 LNHDA, CDR2 SQIVND (reference sequence). The CDR3 is 16 amino acids. CDR3 sequence (DNA): TGTGCCAGTACCGATACATGGCAATTGAATAATTCACCCCTCCACTTT. It specifies CASTDTWQLNNSPLHF. The full variable domain, completed using reference TRBV19 and TRBJ1-6, is DGGITQSPKYLFRKEGQNVTLSCEQNLNHDAMYWYRQDPGQGLRLIYYSQIVNDFQKGDIAEGYSVSREKKESFPLTVTSAQKNPTAFYLCASTDTWQLNNSPLHFGNGTRLTVT.

The V call is TRBV10-2, the J call TRBJ1-2; D is uncertain. CDR1 is WSHSY, CDR2 SAAADI, per germline. The CDR3 contains 13 residues. V lost 4 bases, J lost 1 base, and 7 bases lay in between. Here the CDR3 reads CASSVDGNYGYTF. In DNA, the CDR3 is TGCGCCAGCAGTGTTGACGGTAACTATGGCTACACCTTC.